A single T cell receptor beta chain is shown here with its context. The target antigen is unknown. Anti-CD3/anti-CD28 beads served as a nonspecific positive control stimulus. CD4+ T cells upregulating both CD40 ligand and CD69 were sorted as responding cells. CD8+ T cells were removed from PBMCs prior to stimulation. The sample belongs to a study of persistence of HIV-infected CD4 T cells. The immunoSEQ assay was version 4, run in survey mode. Data came from immunoSEQ multiplex PCR; TCRdb stores just in-frame clones and leaves some out. The data hold 40,000 or so clones, with approximately 90% observed a single time. Per germline, CDR1 LNHDA and CDR2 SQIVND (reference sequence). CDR3 length: 15 amino acids. The V gene end was trimmed by 2 bases and the J gene end by 8 bases; junction bases not matched to a gene: 11. Overall study results and limits: Degenerate expanded CDR3beta sequences were enriched among CMV- and Gag-responding cells.

The sequence was collected from an adult woman with HIV who was CMV-seropositive. V and J are TRBV19 and TRBJ1-2, with 7 bases fitting TRBD1. This material consisted of CD4+ T cells sorted from PBMCs after approximately 20-hour stimulation, taken from a patient who received antiretroviral therapy. The CDR3 reads CASSISDRETAGYTF. In DNA form, the CDR3 reads TGTGCCAGTAGTATAAGCGACAGGGAGACGGCCGGCTACACCTTC.